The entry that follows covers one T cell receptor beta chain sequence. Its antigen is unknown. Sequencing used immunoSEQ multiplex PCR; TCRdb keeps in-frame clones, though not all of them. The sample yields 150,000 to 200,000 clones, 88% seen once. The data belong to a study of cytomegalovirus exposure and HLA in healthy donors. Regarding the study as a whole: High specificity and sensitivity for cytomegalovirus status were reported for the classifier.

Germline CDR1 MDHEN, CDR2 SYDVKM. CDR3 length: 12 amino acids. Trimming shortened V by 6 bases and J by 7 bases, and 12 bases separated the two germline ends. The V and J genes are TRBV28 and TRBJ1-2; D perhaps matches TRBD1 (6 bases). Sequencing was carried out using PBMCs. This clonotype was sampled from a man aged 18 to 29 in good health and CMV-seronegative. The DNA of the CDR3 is TGTGCCAGCAGCTTACAGGGTGCTGGCTACACCTTC. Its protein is CASSLQGAGYTF.